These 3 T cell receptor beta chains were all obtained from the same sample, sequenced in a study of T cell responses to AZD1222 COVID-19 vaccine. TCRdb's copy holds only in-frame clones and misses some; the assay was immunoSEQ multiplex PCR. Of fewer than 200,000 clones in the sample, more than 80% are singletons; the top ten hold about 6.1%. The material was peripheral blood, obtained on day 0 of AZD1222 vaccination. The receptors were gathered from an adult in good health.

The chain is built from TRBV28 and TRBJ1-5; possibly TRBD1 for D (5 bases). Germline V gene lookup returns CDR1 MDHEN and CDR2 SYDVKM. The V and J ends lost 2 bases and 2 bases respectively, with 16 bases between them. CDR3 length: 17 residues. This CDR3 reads CASSLAAGSMGNQPQHF. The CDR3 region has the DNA TGTGCCAGCAGTTTAGCGGCAGGGAGTATGGGCAATCAGCCCCAGCATTTT.

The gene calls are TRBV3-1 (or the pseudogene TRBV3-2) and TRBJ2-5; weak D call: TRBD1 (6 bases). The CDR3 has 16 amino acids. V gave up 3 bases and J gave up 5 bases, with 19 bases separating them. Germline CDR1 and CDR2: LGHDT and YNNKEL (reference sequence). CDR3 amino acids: CASSQSGTNPRETQYF. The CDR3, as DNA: TGTGCCAGCAGCCAGTCCGGGACAAACCCTCGGGAGACCCAGTACTTC.

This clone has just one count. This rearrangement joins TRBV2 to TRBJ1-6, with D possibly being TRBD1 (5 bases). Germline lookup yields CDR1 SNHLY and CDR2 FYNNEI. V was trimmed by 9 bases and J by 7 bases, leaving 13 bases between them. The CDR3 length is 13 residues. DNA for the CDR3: TGTGCCAGTTTAACAGGACTAAATTCACCCCTCCACTTT. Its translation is CASLTGLNSPLHF.